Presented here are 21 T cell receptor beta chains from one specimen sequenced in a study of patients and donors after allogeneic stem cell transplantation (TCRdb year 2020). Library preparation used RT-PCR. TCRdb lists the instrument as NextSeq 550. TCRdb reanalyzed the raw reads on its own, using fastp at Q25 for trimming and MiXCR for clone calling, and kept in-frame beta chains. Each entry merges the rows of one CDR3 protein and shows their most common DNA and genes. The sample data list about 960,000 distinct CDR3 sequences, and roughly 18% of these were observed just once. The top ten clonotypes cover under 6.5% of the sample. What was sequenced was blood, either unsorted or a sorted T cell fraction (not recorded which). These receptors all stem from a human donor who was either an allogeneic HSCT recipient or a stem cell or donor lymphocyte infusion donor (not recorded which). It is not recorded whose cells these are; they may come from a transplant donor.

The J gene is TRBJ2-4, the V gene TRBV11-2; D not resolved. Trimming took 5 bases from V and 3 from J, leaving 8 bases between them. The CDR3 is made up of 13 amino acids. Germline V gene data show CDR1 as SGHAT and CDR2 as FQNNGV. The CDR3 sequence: CASSRMDKNIQYF. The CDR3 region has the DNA TGTGCCAGCAGCCGAATGGACAAAAACATTCAGTACTTC.

Here the CDR3 reads CASSLPGTIPYEQYF. Here the CDR3 DNA reads TGTGCCAGCAGCTTGCCGGGGACAATACCCTACGAGCAGTACTTC. This sequence joins TRBV7-4 and TRBJ2-7; tentative D call: TRBD1 (6 bases). The CDR3 runs to 15 residues. V was trimmed by 3 bases and J by 2 bases, leaving 14 bases between them. CDR1 is SGHVT, CDR2 SQSDAQ, per germline.

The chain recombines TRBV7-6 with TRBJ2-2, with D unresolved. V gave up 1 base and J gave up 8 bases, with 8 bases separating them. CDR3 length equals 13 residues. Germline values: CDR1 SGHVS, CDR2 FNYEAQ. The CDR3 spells CASSLDPLGELFF. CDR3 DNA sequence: TGTGCCAGCAGCTTAGATCCCCTGGGGGAGCTGTTTTTT.

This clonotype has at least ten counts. The CDR3 coding sequence is TGTGCCAGCAGCCGAGGGGGCGCGGGTAAAGTTGGCAATCAGCCCCAGCATTTT. This gives the protein CASSRGGAGKVGNQPQHF. The rearrangement links TRBV12-3 or TRBV12-4 to TRBJ1-5, with TRBD1 matching over 7 bases. The ends lost 6 bases at V and 2 bases at J; junction bases unmatched: 16. The CDR3 has 18 residues.

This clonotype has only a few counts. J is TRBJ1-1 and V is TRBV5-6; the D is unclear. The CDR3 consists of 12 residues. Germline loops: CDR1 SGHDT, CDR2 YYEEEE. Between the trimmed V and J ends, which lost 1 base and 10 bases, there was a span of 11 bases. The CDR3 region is CASSLSLGSAFF. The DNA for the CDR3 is TGTGCCAGCAGCTTGTCTCTGGGGTCAGCTTTCTTT.

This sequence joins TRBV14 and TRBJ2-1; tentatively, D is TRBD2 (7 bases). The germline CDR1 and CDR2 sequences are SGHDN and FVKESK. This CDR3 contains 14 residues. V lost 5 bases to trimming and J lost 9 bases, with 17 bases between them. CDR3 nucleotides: TGTGCCAGCAGCGCAAGGGGGAGGGGGGCTGAGCAGTTCTTC. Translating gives CASSARGRGAEQFF.

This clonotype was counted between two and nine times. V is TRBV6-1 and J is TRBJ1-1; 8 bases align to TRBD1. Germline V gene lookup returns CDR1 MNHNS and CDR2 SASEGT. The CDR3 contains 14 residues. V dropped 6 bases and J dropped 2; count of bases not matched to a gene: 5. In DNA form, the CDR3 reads TGTGCCAGCAGGGACGGACAGGGTAACACTGAAGCTTTCTTT. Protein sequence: CASRDGQGNTEAFF.

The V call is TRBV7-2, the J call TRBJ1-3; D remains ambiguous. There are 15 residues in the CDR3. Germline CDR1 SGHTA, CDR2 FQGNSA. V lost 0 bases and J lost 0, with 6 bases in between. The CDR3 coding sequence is TGTGCCAGCAGCTTAGCGCGCAGCTCTGGAAACACCATATATTTT. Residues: CASSLARSSGNTIYF.

The CDR3 bases are TGCGCCAGCAGCTTCCTCGGGGGGCCCTCCTACGAGCAGTACTTC. Its translation: CASSFLGGPSYEQYF. The chain recombines TRBV5-1 with TRBJ2-7, with a tentative D call TRBD2 (7 bases). Germline assignment: CDR1 SGHRS and CDR2 YFSETQ. V was pared by 2 bases and J by 0 bases, with 12 bases between. CDR3 length equals 15 residues.

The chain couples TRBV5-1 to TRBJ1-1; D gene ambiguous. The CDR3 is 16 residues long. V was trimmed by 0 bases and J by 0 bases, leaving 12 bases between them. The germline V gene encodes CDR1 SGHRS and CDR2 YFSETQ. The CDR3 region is CASSLGAPTLNTEAFF. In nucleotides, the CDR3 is TGCGCCAGCAGCTTGGGGGCCCCAACTTTGAACACTGAAGCTTTCTTT.

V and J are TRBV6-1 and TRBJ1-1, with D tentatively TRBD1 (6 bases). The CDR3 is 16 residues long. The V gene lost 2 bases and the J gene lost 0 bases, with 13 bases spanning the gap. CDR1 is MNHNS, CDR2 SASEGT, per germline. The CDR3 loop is CASSEQGPLLNTEAFF. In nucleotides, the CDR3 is TGTGCCAGCAGTGAACAGGGGCCTTTATTGAACACTGAAGCTTTCTTT.

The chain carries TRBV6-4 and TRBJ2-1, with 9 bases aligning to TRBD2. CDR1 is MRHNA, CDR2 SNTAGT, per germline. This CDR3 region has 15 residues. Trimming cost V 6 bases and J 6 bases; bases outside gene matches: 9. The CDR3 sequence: CASSPQRTSANEQFF. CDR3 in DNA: TGTGCCAGCAGCCCTCAGAGGACTAGCGCCAATGAGCAGTTCTTC.

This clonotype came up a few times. The CDR3 DNA follows: TGTGCCAGCAGTTTTAGAAAATTAGACCGGACAGGGCGAGAAAAACTGTTTTTT. This sequence encodes CASSFRKLDRTGREKLFF. The rearrangement uses TRBV12-3 or TRBV12-4 and TRBJ1-4; the match to TRBD1 covers 8 bases. The CDR3 extends over 18 amino acids. The trim removed 3 bases at V and 8 bases at J, leaving 17 bases unmatched.

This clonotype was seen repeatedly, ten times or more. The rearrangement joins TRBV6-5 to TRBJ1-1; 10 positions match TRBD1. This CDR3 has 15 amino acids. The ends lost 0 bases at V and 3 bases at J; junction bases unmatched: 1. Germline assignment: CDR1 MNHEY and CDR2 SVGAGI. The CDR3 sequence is CASSYSGTGDTEAFF. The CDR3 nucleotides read TGTGCCAGCAGTTACTCAGGGACAGGGGACACTGAAGCTTTCTTT.

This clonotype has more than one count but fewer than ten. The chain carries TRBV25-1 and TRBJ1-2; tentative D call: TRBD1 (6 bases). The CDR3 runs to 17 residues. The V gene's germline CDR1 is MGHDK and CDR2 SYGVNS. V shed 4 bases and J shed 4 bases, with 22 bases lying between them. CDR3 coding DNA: TGTGCCAGCAGTGGGGCCGAAACATTCAGGGGCAGCTATGGCTACACCTTC. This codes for CASSGAETFRGSYGYTF.

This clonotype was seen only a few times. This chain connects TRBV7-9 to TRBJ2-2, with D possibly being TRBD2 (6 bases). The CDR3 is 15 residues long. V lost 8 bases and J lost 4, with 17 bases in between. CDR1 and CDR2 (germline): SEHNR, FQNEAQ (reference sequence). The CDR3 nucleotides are TGTGCCAGCCAGTACCGGCTAGCGAGCACCGGGGAGCTGTTTTTT. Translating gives CASQYRLASTGELFF.

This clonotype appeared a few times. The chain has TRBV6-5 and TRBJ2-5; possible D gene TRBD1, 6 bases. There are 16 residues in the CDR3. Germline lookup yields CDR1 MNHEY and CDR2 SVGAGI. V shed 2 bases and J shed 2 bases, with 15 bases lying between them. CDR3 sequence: CASSYVGRGTQETQYF. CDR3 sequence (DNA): TGTGCCAGCAGTTACGTCGGTAGAGGGACACAAGAGACCCAGTACTTC.

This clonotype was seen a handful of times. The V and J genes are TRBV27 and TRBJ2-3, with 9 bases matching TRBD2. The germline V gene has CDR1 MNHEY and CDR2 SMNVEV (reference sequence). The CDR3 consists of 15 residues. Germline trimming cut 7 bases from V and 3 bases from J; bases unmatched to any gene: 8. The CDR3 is CASTHSGRETDTQYF. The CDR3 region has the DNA TGTGCCAGCACCCATAGCGGGAGAGAGACAGATACGCAGTATTTT.

CDR3 bases: TGTGCCAGCAGCCAAGAAGGGGGAGGGGTGGACACTGAAGCTTTCTTT. Protein sequence: CASSQEGGGVDTEAFF. V gene TRBV4-2 combines with J gene TRBJ1-1; D may be TRBD1 (6 bases). V was clipped by 0 bases and J by 3 bases, with 14 bases between them. This CDR3 has 16 residues. Germline V CDR1 and CDR2: LGHNA, YNFKEQ.

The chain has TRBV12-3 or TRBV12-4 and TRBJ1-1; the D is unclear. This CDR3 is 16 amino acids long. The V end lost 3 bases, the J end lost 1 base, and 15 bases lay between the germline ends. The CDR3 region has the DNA TGTGCCAGCAGTTTTAATTCGGCCGGGAAGAACACTGAAGCTTTCTTT. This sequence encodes CASSFNSAGKNTEAFF.

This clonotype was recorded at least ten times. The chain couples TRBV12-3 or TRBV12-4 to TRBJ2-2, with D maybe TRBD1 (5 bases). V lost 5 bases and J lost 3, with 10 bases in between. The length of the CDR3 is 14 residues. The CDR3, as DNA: TGTGCCAGCAGTGTAAGACAGTACACCGGGGAGCTGTTTTTT. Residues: CASSVRQYTGELFF.